The clone carrying this T cell receptor (beta chain) was picked up a small number of times. The antigen remains unidentified. Next came a second PCR, run for about 7 to 12 cycles, which used a sample-barcoded 5' primer along with a J-beta primer mix. MiXCR, run by TCRdb on the 5' RACE reads, gives a single entry per CDR3 protein. This table holds 1.2 million to 1.5 million distinct CDR3 sequences, about 40% found once. The sample originates from a study of blood T cells in healthy people across ages. Study-wide results and limits: Greater diversity and more naive CD4+ cells were seen in long-lived donors than in aged donors.

Germline values: CDR1 SGHTA, CDR2 FQGNSA. This CDR3 is built from 12 residues. Trimming cost V 6 bases and J 10 bases; bases outside gene matches: 3. This clonotype was obtained from a woman younger than 35 in good health. The chain combines TRBV7-2 with TRBJ2-1; 10 bases agree with TRBD2. The sequencing sample was made of blood. The CDR3 region is CASRSSGGEQFF. In DNA form, the CDR3 reads TGTGCCAGCAGATCTAGCGGGGGAGAGCAGTTCTTC. Using reference TRBV7-2 and TRBJ2-1 for the parts outside the CDR3, the full variable domain is GAGVSQSPSNKVTEKGKDVELRCDPISGHTALYWYRQSLGQGLEFLIYFQGNSAPDKSGLPSDRFSAERTGGSVSTLTIQRTQQEDSAVYLCASRSSGGEQFFGPGTRLTVL.